The sequence of this T cell receptor (beta chain) was determined in a study of T cell repertoires in cytomegalovirus infection (dated by TCRdb to 2018 to 2020). For context, the study as a whole: Recently identified HLA-C-restricted CMV epitopes, whose presentation resists viral immunomodulation, were targeted by peptide stimulations together with well-studied HLA-B-restricted epitopes. The HLA type of each donor mattered for the analysis, because public TCR beta signatures pointed to carriage of CMV infection along with the matching HLA type. The investigation overall reported the following: In the ex vivo response, HLA-C-restricted CMV-specific TCR beta clonotypes were dominant, and in two of eight donors the single most frequent clonotype came from this HLA-C-restricted group. Carriers of CMV infection plus the relevant HLA type were discriminated by the cumulative frequency of public TCR beta family members in the study cohort and in an independent 352-donor cohort.

Comment on this clonotype: The specificity of this receptor is unknown. Base qualities are not provided; no much larger clone lies one nucleotide away.

Reads for this sample came from an Illumina HiSeq 1500. The raw public data were reprocessed by TCRdb itself: fastp quality trimming at Q25, MiXCR clonotype calling, in-frame beta chains only. Rows are combined by CDR3 protein, so each entry shows the most common genes and DNA. In all, the sample holds fewer than 650,000 distinct CDR3 sequences, and about 40% of those were seen once. Jointly, the top ten make up 48% of the sample. The treatment or condition tag for this specimen amounts to: in vitro stimulation with specific CMV peptide epitopes to enrich CMV-specific T cells. CDR1 and CDR2, per the germline V gene (reference sequence), are MNHEY and SMNVEV. The germline V end is reduced by 8 bases and the J end by 5 bases; junction bases left unmatched: 9. There are 14 amino acids in the CDR3, from cysteine to phenylalanine inclusive. CDR3 DNA is the only sequence kept; it has 42 bases, read in frame from the first base.

The receptor was derived from a human donor in good health (CMV status not recorded). Some clones in this sample may be carry-over from other donors' samples. Specimen: cultured PBMCs, collected from culture after CMV antigen stimulation. Rearrangement joined TRBV27 to TRBJ2-5; 9 nucleotides in the junction match TRBD1. The base sequence is TGTGCCAGCGGATCCGGGACAGGGTATGAGACCCAGTACTTC. This gives the protein CASGSGTGYETQYF.